This TCR beta chain was recovered during a study of early T cells in non-severe SARS-CoV-2 infection. CDR3 length: 13 amino acids. Germline V gives CDR1 SQVTM, CDR2 ANQGSEA. J was trimmed by 4 bases and V by 1 base; bases with no gene match: 4. The sample holds a few counts of this clonotype. TCRdb re-called the 5' RACE reads through MiXCR, storing one row per CDR3 protein. The sample contains approximately 98,000 distinct CDR3 sequences, around an eighth of which appear only once. The receptor was isolated from an adult who was a healthcare worker with PCR-confirmed SARS-CoV-2 infection or an uninfected control (not recorded which). The rearrangement uses TRBV29-1 and TRBJ2-7; 7 bases match TRBD2. The sequenced sample was whole blood. The CDR3 reads CSVEGIAGYEQYF. In nucleotides, the CDR3 is TGCAGCGTTGAAGGGATAGCGGGTTACGAGCAGTACTTC.